These T cell receptor beta chains were read from a single sample in a study of CD8 T cells in ankylosing spondylitis. One entry per CDR3 protein, called by TCRdb with MiXCR from the 5' RACE reads. This table has about 540,000 distinct CDR3 sequences, roughly 13% appearing once. Sequenced material: blood, either unsorted or a sorted T cell fraction (not recorded which). The receptors come from a male donor with ankylosing spondylitis. CDR3s include the opening cysteine and the closing phenylalanine or tryptophan. Fields, in order: D gene, V gene, J gene, clone size, CDR3 DNA, CDR3 protein. D genes are given only for firm matches. Only some rows state a clone size, as once, few, many or a class for expanded clones.

NA	TRBV14	TRBJ1-1	NA	TGTGCCAGCAGCCAAGAACTGAACACTGAAGCTTTCTTT	CASSQELNTEAFF
TRBD1	TRBV18	TRBJ2-1	NA	TGTGCCAGCTCACGCCGGGACAGCACCTACAATGAGCAGTTCTTC	CASSRRDSTYNEQFF
TRBD1	TRBV5-1	TRBJ1-2	NA	TGCGCCAGCAGCTTAAGGACAGGGAGCTATGGCTACACCTTC	CASSLRTGSYGYTF
TRBD1	TRBV12-3/TRBV12-4	TRBJ1-2	few	TGTGCCAGCAGTCAGGGACAGGACTATGGCTACACCTTC	CASSQGQDYGYTF
NA	TRBV10-3	TRBJ2-3	few	TGTGCCATCAGTGAAATCCGACGGCCCGAACATACGCAGTATTTT	CAISEIRRPEHTQYF
TRBD2	TRBV5-1	TRBJ2-7	NA	TGCGCCAGCAGCCCCCTGACTAGCGGGGGATACGAGCAGTACTTC	CASSPLTSGGYEQYF
NA	TRBV27	TRBJ2-2	few	TGTGCCAGCAGTTCCTTGGACAGAATGGCCGGGGAGCTGTTTTTT	CASSSLDRMAGELFF
TRBD1	TRBV24-1	TRBJ1-5	NA	TGTGCCACCAGTGAGTCTACCGGGACAGGGGTTAATCAGCCCCAGCATTTT	CATSESTGTGVNQPQHF
NA	TRBV5-1	TRBJ2-2	many	TGCGCCAGCAGCCCGACAGCATCGAACACCGGGGAGCTGTTTTTT	CASSPTASNTGELFF
NA	TRBV5-1	TRBJ1-1	many	TGCGCCAGCAGCTGGGTGCAGGGAGGCACTGAAGCTTTCTTT	CASSWVQGGTEAFF
TRBD2	TRBV4-2	TRBJ2-1	many	TGTGCCAGCAGCCAATTAGCGGGAGGGGGAGAGCAGTTCTTC	CASSQLAGGGEQFF
NA	TRBV7-9	TRBJ1-2	NA	TGTGCCAGCAGCTTAGCGGCAGTTTATGGCTACACCTTC	CASSLAAVYGYTF
TRBD2	TRBV20-1	TRBJ2-1	few	TGCAGTGCCACGGGACTAGCGGAAAACAATGAGCAGTTCTTC	CSATGLAENNEQFF
TRBD2	TRBV12-3/TRBV12-4	TRBJ2-1	NA	TGTGCCAGCGTTGCAGCGGGAGGGGCCCACAATGAGCAGTTCTTC	CASVAAGGAHNEQFF
NA	TRBV20-1	TRBJ1-1	few	TGCAGTGCTAGAGTCCCCGGGGCGAACACTGAAGCTTTCTTT	CSARVPGANTEAFF
NA	TRBV5-5	TRBJ2-7	NA	TGTGCCAGCAGCCTGGGACCCAGGGGTTACGAGCAGTACTTC	CASSLGPRGYEQYF
NA	TRBV15	TRBJ2-1	NA	TGTGCCACCAGCAGAGATTCGGGACGCAATGAGCAGTTCTTC	CATSRDSGRNEQFF
NA	TRBV5-6	TRBJ2-2	NA	TGTGCCAGCAGCAGGTCGGGGACCACCGGGGAGCTGTTTTTT	CASSRSGTTGELFF
NA	TRBV20-1	TRBJ2-2	many	TGCAGTGCTCTCAGGACCCCGGGCGCCGGGGAGCTGTTTTTT	CSALRTPGAGELFF
TRBD1	TRBV2	TRBJ2-3	NA	TGTGCCAGCAGTGAAGGACAGGGAGGCACAGATACGCAGTATTTT	CASSEGQGGTDTQYF
NA	TRBV30	TRBJ1-6	NA	TGTGCCTGGAGAATCTCAAATTCACCCCTCCACTTT	CAWRISNSPLHF
NA	TRBV19	TRBJ1-6	few	TGTGCCAGTAGGAAGGCAGGGACCAATTCACCCCTCCACTTT	CASRKAGTNSPLHF
TRBD2	TRBV9	TRBJ2-1	few	TGTGCCAGCAGCGTAGGAGCGGGAGAGGGTAATGAGCAGTTCTTC	CASSVGAGEGNEQFF
NA	TRBV20-1	TRBJ2-6	NA	TGCAGTGCCCCCCCAAACAGGGATTCGAGCTCTGGGGCCAACGTCCTGACTTTC	CSAPPNRDSSSGANVLTF
NA	TRBV3-1	TRBJ2-4	NA	TGTGCCAGCAGCCAAGAAGTAGCGCTTTTAGCCAAAAACATTCAGTACTTC	CASSQEVALLAKNIQYF
NA	TRBV11-2	TRBJ2-7	many	TGTGCCAGCAGCCAGACCTCTCTCGAGCAGTACTTC	CASSQTSLEQYF
NA	TRBV6-1	TRBJ1-2	few	TGTGCCAGCAGCGACCTATGGGGAAACTATGGCTACACCTTC	CASSDLWGNYGYTF